Listed below are T cell receptor beta chains from one sample, sequenced in a study of T cell repertoires in ileal Crohn's disease. Only in-frame clones appear in the TCRdb table, and some are missing; sequencing was by immunoSEQ multiplex PCR. The table lists around 5,000 clones, roughly 88% of them singletons, with 0.65% to 0.85% in the top ten. The specimen sequenced was CD4+ T cells from ileum. The source of these receptors is an adult with Crohn's disease. Some clones in this sample may be carry-over from other donors' samples. CDR3s include the opening cysteine and the closing phenylalanine or tryptophan. The D gene is left open where the match is weak. Rows give clone size only sometimes, using once, few, many, or a class for an expanded clone.

cdr3_nt cdr3_aa d_call clone_size j_call v_call
TGTGCCAGCAGTCAATCAAAGGGGGCAGGGGAGACCCAGTACTTC CASSQSKGAGETQYF TRBD1 - TRBJ2-5 TRBV27
TGTGCCAGCAGCGTAGCTCAGTACAATGAGCAGTTCTTC CASSVAQYNEQFF - few TRBJ2-1 TRBV9
TGCGCCAGCAGCCAAGAGTCGCGGATAGAGACCCAGTACTTC CASSQESRIETQYF - - TRBJ2-5 TRBV4-1
TGTGCCAGCAGGAACCCGGGACAGGGAGATGGCTACACCTTC CASRNPGQGDGYTF TRBD1 - TRBJ1-2 TRBV6-5
TGCGCCAGCAGCTTGGAGGGAGGTTCAGATACGCAGTATTTT CASSLEGGSDTQYF - - TRBJ2-3 TRBV5-1
TGTGCCTGGAGTCTTCGCGGCACTGAAGCTTTCTTT CAWSLRGTEAFF - - TRBJ1-1 TRBV30
TGTGCCAGCTCAATCAGACAGGGGGCTCGAGAGACCCAGTACTTC CASSIRQGARETQYF TRBD1 - TRBJ2-5 TRBV18
TGTGCCAGCAGCTTCAGTCCAGATACGCAGTATTTT CASSFSPDTQYF - - TRBJ2-3 TRBV14
TGTGCAAGTCGCCCCCCCTCAGACACCGGGGAGCTGTTTTTT CASRPPSDTGELFF - - TRBJ2-2 TRBV12-2
TGTGCCAGCAGTGAAGAACGGGGATTAGCTAACTATGGCTACACCTTC CASSEERGLANYGYTF - - TRBJ1-2 TRBV25-1
TGTGCCAGCAGCTCCTTTACCCTGACTAGCGGGAGCTCCTACAATGAGCAGTTCTTC CASSSFTLTSGSSYNEQFF TRBD2 - TRBJ2-1 TRBV11-2
TGTGCCAGCAGTTCGGGACAGAAAGGTGAAAAACTGTTTTTT CASSSGQKGEKLFF TRBD1 - TRBJ1-4 TRBV28
TGTGCCAGCAGTTTTAGGGTGGAGGTCGCTGAAGCTTTCTTT CASSFRVEVAEAFF - - TRBJ1-1 TRBV28
TGTGCCAGCAACCAACAGGGTGCGACGGATGAGCAGTTCTTC CASNQQGATDEQFF - - TRBJ2-1 TRBV2
TGTGCCAGCAGCTTAGACAGGTTAGGCCCTCACAATGAGCAGTTCTTC CASSLDRLGPHNEQFF - - TRBJ2-1 TRBV11-3
TGTGCCAGCAGTGAAGCTTGGGACAGCCGCGGGCAGACCCAGTACTTC CASSEAWDSRGQTQYF TRBD1 - TRBJ2-5 TRBV2
TGTGCCAGCAGCCCACAGGAGGCCAACGTCCTGACTTTC CASSPQEANVLTF - - TRBJ2-6 TRBV7-9
TGCGCCAGCAGCACAGGGCCGTTTTCTGGGGCCAACGTCCTGACTTTC CASSTGPFSGANVLTF - - TRBJ2-6 TRBV5-1
TGTGCCAGCAGCTTGGATCGGGGAAGCAATCAGCCCCAGCATTTT CASSLDRGSNQPQHF - - TRBJ1-5 TRBV5-5
TGCGCCAGCAGCCAAGATCGCCGGGCCCAGGGTAGCTATGGCTACACCTTC CASSQDRRAQGSYGYTF - - TRBJ1-2 TRBV4-3
TGTGCCAGCAGCCGAGGACAGGGGTATGGCTACACCTTC CASSRGQGYGYTF TRBD1 - TRBJ1-2 TRBV11-2
TGCGCCAGCAGCCAACCGGGACTAGCGGGAGGAGACGGCTACGAGCAGTACTTC CASSQPGLAGGDGYEQYF TRBD2 - TRBJ2-7 TRBV4-1
TGTGCCAGCAGACGCGGGACAGGGCACACCGGGGAGCTGTTTTTT CASRRGTGHTGELFF TRBD1 - TRBJ2-2 TRBV7-6
TGTGCCAGCAGTTTTCTGACTGCTGGGGCCAACGTCCTGACTTTC CASSFLTAGANVLTF - - TRBJ2-6 TRBV28
TGCGCCAGCAGCTTGAGGACAGGGGGGGACACTGAAGCTTTCTTT CASSLRTGGDTEAFF TRBD1 - TRBJ1-1 TRBV5-1
TGCGCCAGCAGCCCGGGGACACACTCAGATACGCAGTATTTT CASSPGTHSDTQYF - - TRBJ2-3 TRBV4-3
TGTGCCAGCAGCCTTCCTCAAGGCGACAGGGGGCATAGGGCCGGGGAGCTGTTTTTT CASSLPQGDRGHRAGELFF TRBD1 - TRBJ2-2 TRBV28
TGTGCCAGCTCACCACCGATCCGGGACAGGGGAGAAGGGCAGTACTTC CASSPPIRDRGEGQYF TRBD1 - TRBJ2-7 TRBV18
TGTGCCAGCTCACCGGAAAGCGAGAATGAGCAGTTCTTC CASSPESENEQFF - - TRBJ2-1 TRBV18
TGTGCCAGCAGTCCCCGCCGGGGAGGGCCAGAGACCCAGTACTTC CASSPRRGGPETQYF TRBD2 - TRBJ2-5 TRBV6-5
TGTGCCAGCAGCTTGGGCGGACTGGCGGGAGCGAGCGAGCAGTACTTC CASSLGGLAGASEQYF TRBD2 - TRBJ2-7 TRBV5-4
TGTGCCAGCAGCTTAGTGGGGGGGAGCATGAACACTGAAGCTTTCTTT CASSLVGGSMNTEAFF - - TRBJ1-1 TRBV7-2
TGTGCCAGCAGTGCGACAGGGGGTGGCTCCTACAATGAGCAGTTCTTC CASSATGGGSYNEQFF TRBD1 - TRBJ2-1 TRBV28
TGTGCCAGCAGGCAGGGACAGGCTAATGAAAAACTGTTTTTT CASRQGQANEKLFF TRBD1 - TRBJ1-4 TRBV7-6
TGTGCCAGCAGCAATAACTATGGCTACACCTTC CASSNNYGYTF - - TRBJ1-2 TRBV6-6
TGTGCCAGCTCTACCGGGACTAGCGGGAGCGATGAGCAGTTCTTC CASSTGTSGSDEQFF TRBD2 - TRBJ2-1 TRBV18
TGCAGCGTGGCCGAAGGACTAGCGGGACCGGATGAGCAGTTCTTC CSVAEGLAGPDEQFF TRBD2 - TRBJ2-1 TRBV29-1
TGTGCCAGCAGTGAGACGATGATCGGGACACTCCTCTACGAGCAGTACTTC CASSETMIGTLLYEQYF - few TRBJ2-7 TRBV28
TGTGCCAGCAGTTACCCGACAGCCATCTCTGGAAACACCATATATTTT CASSYPTAISGNTIYF - - TRBJ1-3 TRBV6-5
TGTGCCAGCACCACCTCTTCGGGGGGGCGGCACACCGGGGAGCTGTTTTTT CASTTSSGGRHTGELFF TRBD2 - TRBJ2-2 TRBV28
TGTGCCAGCAGTTTATCCCTTGAGCAGTTCTTC CASSLSLEQFF - - TRBJ2-1 TRBV27
TGTGCCAGCAGCTCCCGGATAGCGGTGCGGAATGAGCAGTTCTTC CASSSRIAVRNEQFF - - TRBJ2-1 TRBV11-1
TGCGCCAGCAGCCAAGGGGGACAGTACACTGAAGCTTTCTTT CASSQGGQYTEAFF TRBD1 few TRBJ1-1 TRBV4-3
TGTGCCAGCAATCAAGGGGGCCCAAATTCACCCCTCCACTTT CASNQGGPNSPLHF TRBD1 - TRBJ1-6 TRBV6-6
TGTGCCAGCAGTGAAGGAAGAGCAACAGGGCTCAACTCTGGAAACACCATATATTTT CASSEGRATGLNSGNTIYF - once TRBJ1-3 TRBV2
TGTGCCAGCAGTCAAACAGGGTTTAGCTCCTACAATGAGCAGTTCTTC CASSQTGFSSYNEQFF - - TRBJ2-1 TRBV27
TGCGCCAGCAGGCCCCAGGTCAGTCCCGGGGAGCTGTTTTTT CASRPQVSPGELFF - - TRBJ2-2 TRBV5-1
TGTGCCAGTAGTATACGGACAGGGGCGGACTATGGCTACACCTTC CASSIRTGADYGYTF TRBD1 - TRBJ1-2 TRBV19
TGTGCCAGCAGTTTAGGTTTTTCTAGCGGGAGACCAACCGGGGAGCTGTTTTTT CASSLGFSSGRPTGELFF TRBD2 - TRBJ2-2 TRBV28
TGCGCCAGCAGCTCAGGGGCCTCAGCTAATGAAAAACTGTTTTTT CASSSGASANEKLFF - - TRBJ1-4 TRBV5-1
TGTGCCAGCAGCCTCGGCGGCCTATACAATGAGCAGTTCTTC CASSLGGLYNEQFF - - TRBJ2-1 TRBV7-9
TGTGCCAGCAGCCAAGATGTTTCCGGGACAGGGACAAATCAGCCCCAGCATTTT CASSQDVSGTGTNQPQHF TRBD1 - TRBJ1-5 TRBV4-2
TGTGCCAGCAGCTTAGGGGGAGGAAGAGACAATGAGCAGTTCTTC CASSLGGGRDNEQFF - - TRBJ2-1 TRBV11-2